Below, 5 T cell receptor beta chains from the same sample are listed, as sequenced in a study of blood T cells in healthy people across ages. Alongside a J-beta primer mix, a sample-barcoded 5' primer served in a second PCR lasting 7 to 11 cycles. TCRdb redid the calling of the 5' RACE reads with MiXCR, one entry per CDR3 protein. The sample records fewer than 2 million distinct CDR3 sequences, 30% to 40% being singletons. The sample taken for sequencing was blood. These receptors all stem from a human donor in good health.

On this clonotype itself: Since a much larger clone is just one base distant, this may be a read error. The chain joins TRBV6-4 to TRBJ2-1, with a weak D call TRBD2 (5 bases). With 6 bases removed from V and 4 bases from J, the gap between germline ends came to 13 bases. Germline V gene lookup returns CDR1 MRHNA and CDR2 SNTAGT. The CDR3 is 14 residues long. CDR3 DNA sequence: TGTGCCAGCAGGCCACAGACTAATTACAATGAGCAGTTCTTC. Protein sequence: CASRPQTNYNEQFF.

In its sample, this clonotype was seen many times. The V call is TRBV10-3, the J call TRBJ2-7, with TRBD1 matching 8 bases. The CDR3 covers 14 residues. In germline, CDR1 is ENHRY, CDR2 SYGVKD. The trim removed 8 bases at V and 5 bases at J, leaving 11 bases unmatched. The CDR3 sequence is CAIGSGGGSDEQYF. CDR3 in DNA: TGTGCCATCGGATCAGGGGGCGGTTCAGACGAGCAGTACTTC.

The chain carries TRBV29-1 and TRBJ2-1, with 11 bases aligning to TRBD2. The junction had 10 bases not matched to a gene; V was cut back by 8 bases and J by 4 bases. This CDR3 contains 15 residues. In germline, CDR1 is SQVTM, CDR2 ANQGSEA. This CDR3 is CSIVLAGAAYNEQFF. The CDR3 DNA sequence: TGCAGCATTGTACTAGCGGGGGCCGCTTACAATGAGCAGTTCTTC.

On this clonotype itself: At one end, the junction sequence differs from germline, possibly due to a read error. This chain uses TRBV15 with TRBJ2-5; 10 bases fit TRBD2. This CDR3 spans 17 amino acids. Per the germline V gene, CDR1 is LNHNV and CDR2 is YYDKDF (reference sequence). CDR3 loop: CATSREASGGLTGTQCF. CDR3 nucleotide sequence: TGTGCCACCAGCAGAGAGGCTAGCGGGGGCCTCACAGGGACCCAGTGCTTC.

CDR3 DNA sequence: TGTGCCAGCAGCTTGACAGGACTACCTGGGGCCAACGTCCTGACTTTC. This translates into CASSLTGLPGANVLTF. The chain links TRBV5-5 to TRBJ2-6; TRBD2 is a possible D gene (6 bases). Germline V gene sequence: CDR1 SGHKS, CDR2 YYEKEE (reference sequence). The CDR3 runs to 16 residues. V lost 1 base and J 2 bases, leaving 10 bases between the germline ends.